The 27 T cell receptor beta chains below were found in one sample sequenced in a study of OX40 agonist ivuxolimab in advanced cancers. This table comes from immunoSEQ multiplex PCR, and its TCRdb copy is limited to in-frame clones, with some not included. The sample has under 85,000 clones; roughly four fifths are singletons. Sequenced material: CD4+ or CD8+ T cells sorted from blood, taken in a trial of the OX40 agonist ivuxolimab. Every receptor here comes from an adult with an advanced solid tumor such as melanoma, head and neck, liver or kidney cancer.

This chain connects TRBV7-2 to TRBJ2-3, with 7 positions matching TRBD2. The CDR3 contains 18 residues. V trimming: 2 bases; J trimming: 0 bases; junction bases outside the gene matches: 11. Per germline, CDR1 SGHTA and CDR2 FQGNSA. Here the CDR3 DNA reads TGTGCCAGCAGCTTACTACCCCTAGCGGCTTCTAGCACAGATACGCAGTATTTT. Protein sequence: CASSLLPLAASSTDTQYF.

This rearrangement joins TRBV6-5 to TRBJ2-7; 11 bases are a match to TRBD1. V was pared by 5 bases and J by 2 bases, with 5 bases of the junction left unmatched. This CDR3 spans 15 amino acids. CDR1 is MNHEY and CDR2 is SVGAGI in the germline V gene. The DNA of the CDR3 is TGTGCCAGCAGTCCTCCGGGACAGGGGGCCTACGAGCAGTACTTC. It encodes CASSPPGQGAYEQYF.

The genes are TRBV28 and TRBJ2-2; D may be TRBD1 or TRBD2 (5 bases each). CDR1 MDHEN and CDR2 SYDVKM come from the germline V gene. This CDR3 comprises 12 residues. V dropped 6 bases and J dropped 9 bases, with 11 bases sitting between them. CDR3 loop: CASSRDRWELFF. Written as DNA, the CDR3 is TGTGCCAGCAGCCGGGACCGGTGGGAGCTGTTTTTT.

This chain joins TRBV27 and TRBJ2-3; 10 positions agree with TRBD2. The CDR3 loop spans 16 amino acids. Germline V gives CDR1 MNHEY, CDR2 SMNVEV (reference sequence). The junction had 7 bases not matched to a gene; V was cut back by 6 bases and J by 1 base. The CDR3 region is CASRWSSGRGTDTQYF. The CDR3 nucleotides read TGTGCCAGCAGGTGGTCTAGCGGGAGAGGCACAGATACGCAGTATTTT.

This clone has just a few counts. V usage is TRBV4-1 and J usage is TRBJ1-4; weak D call: TRBD1 (6 bases). From germline, CDR1 is MGHRA and CDR2 YSYEKL. This CDR3 is built from 15 residues. The V end was cut by 4 bases, the J end by 5 bases, with 14 bases between. The CDR3: CASSPSDSPNEKLFF. CDR3 in DNA: TGCGCCAGCAGCCCCTCGGACAGCCCAAATGAAAAACTGTTTTTT.

The chain recombines TRBV7-3 with TRBJ2-7; D may be TRBD1 (6 bases). Deletions cut 4 bases from V and 6 bases from J, with 19 bases between. This CDR3 is 15 amino acids long. Germline lookup yields CDR1 SGHTA and CDR2 FQGTGA. CDR3 DNA sequence: TGTGCCAGCAGCTCCCACGTAGGGGACACCGGCGAGCAGTACTTC. This sequence encodes CASSSHVGDTGEQYF.

Here the CDR3 DNA reads TGTGCCGGGGGGAGGGGCTTCCGGGCAGATACGCAGTATTTT. This codes for CAGGRGFRADTQYF. The chain is built from TRBV6-6 and TRBJ2-3; 7 bases are a match to TRBD2. The germline CDR1 and CDR2 sequences are MNHNY and SVGAGI (reference sequence). This CDR3 has 14 amino acids. Trimming took 11 bases from V and 4 from J; bases not matched to a gene: 12.

V and J are TRBV27 and TRBJ2-3; 10 bases are a match to TRBD1. Germline CDR1 is MNHEY and CDR2 is SMNVEV (reference sequence). The junction had 6 bases not matched to a gene; V was cut back by 5 bases and J by 1 base. The CDR3 loop spans 16 amino acids. This CDR3 reads CASSLTGTGGTDTQYF. DNA of the CDR3: TGTGCCAGCAGTCTAACCGGGACAGGGGGCACAGATACGCAGTATTTT.

The V gene is TRBV5-1, the J gene TRBJ2-5; 7 positions agree with TRBD1. The DNA end lines up better with TRBJ2-7; the J call may be wrong. Germline loops: CDR1 SGHRS, CDR2 YFSETQ. The CDR3 totals 15 residues. The CDR3 loop reads CASSLTPGGSYEQYF. The CDR3 nucleotides are TGCGCCAGCAGCTTGACGCCAGGGGGATCCTACGAGCAGTACTTC.

The genes are TRBV30 and TRBJ2-1; 9 bases fit TRBD2. V shed 1 base, J shed 4 bases, and the junction held 5 bases outside the gene matches. Germline loops: CDR1 GTSNPN, CDR2 SVGIG (reference sequence). CDR3 size: 15 residues. This CDR3 reads CAWSGGRAGYNEQFF. As DNA, the CDR3 is TGTGCCTGGAGTGGCGGGAGGGCCGGTTACAATGAGCAGTTCTTC.

This sequence joins TRBV5-1 and TRBJ2-1, with 9 bases lining up with TRBD1. The V gene's germline CDR1 is SGHRS and CDR2 YFSETQ. There are 15 residues in the CDR3. V lost 3 bases to trimming and J lost 6 bases; unmatched junction nucleotides: 7. DNA of the CDR3: TGCGCCAGCAGCTCGGGGACAGGGTATCTCAATGAGCAGTTCTTC. Translated: CASSSGTGYLNEQFF.

This chain joins TRBV19 and TRBJ2-1; 10 bases match TRBD1. This CDR3 contains 14 residues. With 6 bases clipped from V and 9 bases from J, the junction kept 8 bases outside the gene matches. CDR1 and CDR2 from the germline V gene are LNHDA and SQIVND (reference sequence). The CDR3 DNA reads as TGTGCCAGTAGCCCCGGGACAGGGGTTGGTGAGCAGTTCTTC. Protein product: CASSPGTGVGEQFF.

In its sample, this clone was seen many times. The J gene is TRBJ1-2, the V gene TRBV6-5; D is ambiguous. The CDR3 extends over 12 amino acids. V was trimmed by 10 bases and J by 8 bases, leaving 17 bases between them. CDR1 and CDR2 from the germline V gene are MNHEY and SVGAGI. The CDR3 loop is CATTTQSRGYTF. In nucleotides, the CDR3 is TGTGCCACCACGACCCAATCGAGGGGCTACACCTTC.

The chain combines TRBV30 with TRBJ1-6; possible D gene TRBD1, 5 bases. The CDR3 has 12 amino acids. Germline assignment: CDR1 GTSNPN and CDR2 SVGIG (reference sequence). The germline V and J ends were trimmed by 7 bases and 9 bases, with 13 bases remaining between them. CDR3 region: CASGRVGSPLHF. The CDR3 coding sequence is TGTGCCTCGGGACGGGTGGGTTCACCCCTCCACTTT.

Only a few counts were recorded for this clone. CDR3 bases: TGTGCCAGCAGCTCCGGACAGGGGGCGCGCGGGGAGCTGTTTTTT. This sequence encodes CASSSGQGARGELFF. V usage is TRBV7-2 and J usage is TRBJ2-2, with TRBD1 matching over 11 bases. This CDR3 spans 15 amino acids. Germline CDR1 SGHTA, CDR2 FQGNSA. V lost 4 bases, J lost 7 bases, and 5 bases stayed unmatched.

CDR3 loop: CASSSRGAPSYEQYF. The CDR3 DNA follows: TGTGCCAGCAGTTCCCGGGGGGCCCCCTCCTACGAGCAGTACTTC. The V call is TRBV6-5, the J call TRBJ2-7; D might be TRBD2 (7 bases). Germline lookup yields CDR1 MNHEY and CDR2 SVGAGI. Between the trimmed V and J ends, which lost 4 bases and 0 bases, there was a span of 13 bases. CDR3 length equals 15 residues.

The chain joins TRBV27 to TRBJ2-5, with 8 bases matching TRBD1. With 9 bases clipped from V and 11 bases from J, the junction kept 20 bases outside the gene matches. This CDR3 contains 15 residues. Germline loops: CDR1 MNHEY, CDR2 SMNVEV (reference sequence). CDR3 loop: CASLHIGQGGLEQYF. CDR3 bases: TGTGCCAGTCTCCATATTGGACAGGGAGGTTTGGAGCAGTACTTC.

The rearrangement joins TRBV28 to TRBJ1-1; no reliable D call. Germline loops: CDR1 MDHEN, CDR2 SYDVKM. V lost 7 bases and J 0 bases, leaving 15 bases between the germline ends. This CDR3 has 15 amino acids. The CDR3 DNA reads TGTGCCAGCAAAGGAGACATAATGATGAACACTGAAGCTTTCTTT. As protein: CASKGDIMMNTEAFF.

The rearrangement joins TRBV25-1 to TRBJ1-1; no reliable D call. The V end was cut by 4 bases, the J end by 1 base, with 16 bases between. Germline V CDR1 and CDR2: MGHDK, SYGVNS. The CDR3 loop spans 16 amino acids. The CDR3 DNA is TGTGCCAGCAGTGGCCGGTTTGGTCTAGGGAACACTGAAGCTTTCTTT. It specifies CASSGRFGLGNTEAFF. The full variable domain, in which reference TRBV25-1 and TRBJ1-1 provide the parts outside the CDR3, is EADIYQTPRYLVIGTGKKITLECSQTMGHDKMYWYQQDPGMELHLIHYSYGVNSTEKGDLSSESTVSRIRTEHFPLTLESARPSHTSQYLCASSGRFGLGNTEAFFGQGTRLTVV.

The chain carries TRBV5-1 and TRBJ1-4; the D gene is possibly TRBD1 (5 bases). The CDR3 totals 16 residues. V dropped 4 bases and J dropped 8 bases, with 21 bases sitting between them. CDR1 is SGHRS and CDR2 is YFSETQ in the germline V gene. In nucleotides, the CDR3 is TGCGCCAGCAGCGGGACTGGAGGGGCCTCTGTGGAAAAACTGTTTTTT. This translates into CASSGTGGASVEKLFF. Together with reference TRBV5-1 and TRBJ1-4, the CDR3 gives the full variable domain: KAGVTQTPRYLIKTRGQQVTLSCSPISGHRSVSWYQQTPGQGLQFLFEYFSETQRNKGNFPGRFSGRQFSNSRSEMNVSTLELGDSALYLCASSGTGGASVEKLFFGSGTQLSVL.

The chain combines TRBV19 with TRBJ2-1; unclear D gene. Germline CDR1 and CDR2: LNHDA and SQIVND (reference sequence). The CDR3 consists of 14 residues. Trimming removed 6 bases from V and 13 bases from J, with 22 bases in between. CDR3 residues: CASSLSKGVGFQFF. For the CDR3, the DNA is TGTGCCAGTAGCCTTTCCAAGGGCGTGGGTTTCCAGTTCTTC.

The count of this clone is one. The chain recombines TRBV27 with TRBJ2-3; D unresolved. The V end was cut by 3 bases, the J end by 2 bases, with 12 bases between. The germline V gene encodes CDR1 MNHEY and CDR2 SMNVEV (reference sequence). The CDR3 length is 15 residues. The CDR3 DNA sequence: TGTGCCAGCAGTTTCCGCCGACGCGACACAGATACGCAGTATTTT. This codes for CASSFRRRDTDTQYF.

The chain links TRBV6-5 to TRBJ2-2; D may be TRBD1 (6 bases). This CDR3 is built from 15 residues. Trimming shortened V by 6 bases and J by 7 bases, and 18 bases separated the two germline ends. The germline gives CDR1 MNHEY, CDR2 SVGAGI. CDR3 loop: CASRPHREEGGELFF. The CDR3 bases are TGTGCCAGCAGGCCCCACAGGGAAGAAGGCGGGGAGCTGTTTTTT.

This clone was seen a single time. The chain employs TRBV6-6 and TRBJ2-2; TRBD2 matches 12 bases. CDR3 length: 15 amino acids. Trimming at V came to 6 bases and at J to 7 bases, leaving 6 bases not matched to a gene. Germline loops: CDR1 MNHNY, CDR2 SVGAGI (reference sequence). DNA of the CDR3: TGTGCCAGCAGCTTGGCGGGACTAGCGGGCGGGGAGCTGTTTTTT. This encodes CASSLAGLAGGELFF.

The table lists this clone with a few counts. The chain uses TRBV6-5 and TRBJ1-1; unclear D gene. Germline CDR1 reads MNHEY; CDR2 reads SVGAGI. The ends were cut back, 0 bases at V and 4 bases at J, with 12 bases in the middle. The CDR3 totals 15 residues. The CDR3 DNA sequence: TGTGCCAGCAGTTACTCAGGATACTTCGGCACTGAAGCTTTCTTT. Protein sequence: CASSYSGYFGTEAFF.

The CDR3 DNA reads as TGTGCCAGCAGCTTAACGCGTGACAGTAACTATGGCTACACCTTC. Amino acids: CASSLTRDSNYGYTF. This sequence joins TRBV7-3 and TRBJ1-2; perhaps TRBD1 as D (5 bases). The CDR3 is 15 amino acids. V gave up 0 bases and J gave up 1 base, with 9 bases separating them. CDR1 is SGHTA, CDR2 FQGTGA, per germline.

A single count supports this clone. The chain employs TRBV9 and TRBJ2-1; D is undetermined. Germline CDR1 is SGDLS and CDR2 is YYNGEE. This CDR3 is 14 amino acids long. With 1 base removed from V and 6 bases from J, the gap between germline ends came to 11 bases. The CDR3 sequence is CASSVHPGINEQFF. The DNA of the CDR3 is TGTGCCAGCAGCGTACATCCGGGTATCAATGAGCAGTTCTTC.